This T cell receptor beta chain appears in the sequencing data of a study of T cell responses to AZD1222 COVID-19 vaccine. Assay used: immunoSEQ multiplex PCR; TCRdb lists only in-frame clones, some missing. The sample includes about 160,000 clones, 90% to 95% of them seen just once. J gave up 7 bases and V 2 bases, and 6 bases lay outside the gene matches. The CDR3 is 14 amino acids. CDR1 is MNHNS, CDR2 SASEGT, per germline. Sequencing used peripheral blood, obtained on day 0 of AZD1222 vaccination. This receptor was obtained from an adult in good health. The rearrangement uses TRBV6-1 and TRBJ1-2; TRBD1 matches at 8 bases. This CDR3 reads CASSEKGQGAGYTF. The CDR3 DNA reads TGTGCCAGCAGTGAAAAAGGGCAGGGGGCTGGCTACACCTTC.